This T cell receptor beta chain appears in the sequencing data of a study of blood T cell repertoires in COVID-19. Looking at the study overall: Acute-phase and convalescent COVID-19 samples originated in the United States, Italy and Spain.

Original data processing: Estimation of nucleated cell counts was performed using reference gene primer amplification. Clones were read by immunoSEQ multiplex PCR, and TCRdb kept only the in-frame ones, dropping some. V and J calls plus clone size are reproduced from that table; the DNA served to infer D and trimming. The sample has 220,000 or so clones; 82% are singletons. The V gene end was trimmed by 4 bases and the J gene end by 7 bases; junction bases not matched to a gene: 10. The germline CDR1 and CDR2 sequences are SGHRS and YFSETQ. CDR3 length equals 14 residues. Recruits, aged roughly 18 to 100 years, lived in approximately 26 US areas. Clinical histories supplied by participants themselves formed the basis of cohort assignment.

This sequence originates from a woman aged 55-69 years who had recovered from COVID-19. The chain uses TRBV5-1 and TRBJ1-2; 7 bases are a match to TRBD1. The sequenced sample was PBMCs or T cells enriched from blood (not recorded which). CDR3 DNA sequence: TGCGCCAGCAGCCCCGAAACAGGGGAGGCTGGCTACACCTTC. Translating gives CASSPETGEAGYTF. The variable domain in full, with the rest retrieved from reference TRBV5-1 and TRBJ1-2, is KAGVTQTPRYLIKTRGQQVTLSCSPISGHRSVSWYQQTPGQGLQFLFEYFSETQRNKGNFPGRFSGRQFSNSRSEMNVSTLELGDSALYLCASSPETGEAGYTFGSGTRLTVV.